This T cell receptor beta chain was sequenced during a study of T cells in Graves' hyperthyroidism and ophthalmopathy. Notes on the study in general: Ophthalmopathy was separated from stable hyperthyroidism by a 13 V-J model. Most thyroid clonotypes with frequency above 0.001 were detected in blood.

There were TCR beta CDR3 regions amplified from RNA transcripts. HTBI primers were the set used in a first-round RT-PCR of the TCR CDR3. TCRdb fed the multiplex PCR reads into MiXCR, producing one record per CDR3 protein. The sample shows around 660,000 distinct CDR3 sequences, about 45% of them seen only once. The CDR3 has 14 amino acids. The germline gives CDR1 MNHNY, CDR2 SVGAGI (reference sequence). V lost 3 bases to trimming and J lost 0 bases, with 8 bases between them. This clonotype was found a few times. Its antigen is still unknown. The chain couples TRBV6-6 to TRBJ1-1; D uncertain. The sample was peripheral blood or thyroid tissue (not recorded which). The TCR comes from an adult man with Graves' disease, either hyperthyroidism or ophthalmopathy (not recorded which). The DNA for the CDR3 is TGTGCCAGCAGTTATGGGAATTTGAACACTGAAGCTTTCTTT. Its protein is CASSYGNLNTEAFF.